This T cell receptor beta chain was identified in a study of CD8 T cells in Susac syndrome. Roughly 0.45 to 1 ug RNA was reverse transcribed with random hexamers. Across 54 Vbeta and 13 Jbeta, TCR beta CDR3 was amplified with immunoSEQ multiplex PCR. TCRdb re-called the immunoSEQ multiplex PCR reads with MiXCR, one entry per CDR3 protein. The sample consists of hundreds of thousands of distinct CDR3 sequences, roughly 85% of them appearing once. Sequenced: CD8+ T cells from PBMCs. The TCR sequence derives from a human donor with multiple sclerosis.

CDR3 DNA: TGTGCCAGCAGTCCGCTAGAACCCACCGGGGAGCTGTTTTTT. As protein: CASSPLEPTGELFF. The V call is TRBV27, the J call TRBJ2-2; D unclear. There are 14 residues in the CDR3. Trimming took off 5 bases at V and 4 bases at J, with 11 bases between the two ends. CDR1 is MNHEY, CDR2 SMNVEV, per germline (reference sequence).